This is a list of T cell receptor beta chains from one sample in a study of T cells after yellow fever vaccination. MiXCR, applied by TCRdb to the 5' RACE reads, yields one record per CDR3 protein. The repertoire has about 320,000 distinct CDR3 sequences, over 3.5% of them found once; the top ten carry approximately 19%. The starting material was PBMCs, obtained 15 days after the yellow fever booster vaccination. The receptors stem from a man younger than 30 who received the YFV17D yellow fever vaccine. CDR3s include the opening cysteine and the closing phenylalanine or tryptophan. A D gene is named only where the DNA matches it firmly. Where a row states a size, it is once, few, many or the class of an expanded clone; other rows omit it.

size: NA; D: NA; J: TRBJ1-1; V: TRBV5-1; DNA: TGCGCCAGCACGCGGACATTTTCAATGAACACTGAAGCTTTCTTT; CDR3: CASTRTFSMNTEAFF
size: many; D: TRBD2; J: TRBJ2-3; V: TRBV24-1; DNA: TGTGCCACCAGTGGTGGGGACTTCGCGGGGGGCCGCACAGATACGCAGTATTTT; CDR3: CATSGGDFAGGRTDTQYF
size: many; D: TRBD1; J: TRBJ2-1; V: TRBV27; DNA: TGTGCCAGCAGTTTATCGGGGGCCAGGGGGCATGAGCAGTTCTTC; CDR3: CASSLSGARGHEQFF
size: many; D: NA; J: TRBJ2-1; V: TRBV3-1; DNA: TGTGCCAGCAGCCAATGGACTGCCGGGACTCTGTTCTTC; CDR3: CASSQWTAGTLFF
size: few; D: NA; J: TRBJ2-1; V: TRBV7-3; DNA: TGTGCCAGCAGCCCAGGAGGGGCCGCAAATGAGCAGTTCTTC; CDR3: CASSPGGAANEQFF
size: few; D: NA; J: TRBJ1-6; V: TRBV5-1; DNA: TGCGCCAGCAGCTTGGAGGTCAATAATTCACCCCTCCACTTT; CDR3: CASSLEVNNSPLHF
size: NA; D: NA; J: TRBJ2-2; V: TRBV5-1; DNA: TGCGCCAGCAGCAGTTCCGGGACCCCCGGGGAGCTGTTTTTT; CDR3: CASSSSGTPGELFF
size: few; D: NA; J: TRBJ1-1; V: TRBV4-3; DNA: TGCGCCAGCAGCCAAGGGGGGCAGGGCCCTGAAGCTTTCTTT; CDR3: CASSQGGQGPEAFF
size: many; D: TRBD2; J: TRBJ2-5; V: TRBV5-1; DNA: TGCGCCAGCAGCCCCGGACTAGCGGGGCGGGAGACCCAGTACTTC; CDR3: CASSPGLAGRETQYF
size: many; D: TRBD2; J: TRBJ2-3; V: TRBV25-1; DNA: TGTGCCAGCAGTGCGGCGGGGGGCCGCACAGATACGCAGTATTTT; CDR3: CASSAAGGRTDTQYF
size: NA; D: TRBD2; J: TRBJ2-1; V: TRBV29-1; DNA: TGCAGCGTACGGGGGGGAGCCACCTACAATGAGCAGTTCTTC; CDR3: CSVRGGATYNEQFF
size: many; D: NA; J: TRBJ2-5; V: TRBV12-3/TRBV12-4; DNA: TGTGCCAGCAGTTTCGCAGCGTCGGGGACCCAGTACTTC; CDR3: CASSFAASGTQYF
size: many; D: TRBD1; J: TRBJ2-1; V: TRBV12-3/TRBV12-4; DNA: TGTGCCAGCAGTCCCGACAGGGGACGTGGTGGTGAGCAGTTCTTC; CDR3: CASSPDRGRGGEQFF
size: many; D: TRBD1; J: TRBJ2-1; V: TRBV7-6; DNA: TGTGCCAGCAGCTTCGGACAGGGCTCCTACAATGAGCAGTTCTTC; CDR3: CASSFGQGSYNEQFF
size: many; D: NA; J: TRBJ2-7; V: TRBV20-1; DNA: TGCAGTGCTAGGCGGGCTGCGACCTACGAGCAGTACTTC; CDR3: CSARRAATYEQYF
size: many; D: TRBD2; J: TRBJ2-1; V: TRBV20-1; DNA: TGCAGTGCCCCATCCCGGCGGGGGGACAATGAGCAGTTCTTC; CDR3: CSAPSRRGDNEQFF
size: many; D: TRBD2; J: TRBJ2-3; V: TRBV10-3; DNA: TGTGCCGGAGCTTTAGCGGGGGAAGATACGCAGTATTTT; CDR3: CAGALAGEDTQYF
size: few; D: NA; J: TRBJ1-4; V: TRBV6-5; DNA: TGTGCCAGCAGTTACCTCGGCAGGGGAAAACTGTTTTTT; CDR3: CASSYLGRGKLFF
size: NA; D: TRBD2; J: TRBJ2-1; V: TRBV3-1; DNA: TGTGCCAGCAGCCAACCGGGACTAGCGGGGCCTGAGCAGTTCTTC; CDR3: CASSQPGLAGPEQFF
size: few; D: NA; J: TRBJ1-4; V: TRBV29-1; DNA: TGCAGCGTACTCAGGGAGACAACTAATGAAAAACTGTTTTTT; CDR3: CSVLRETTNEKLFF
size: many; D: NA; J: TRBJ1-1; V: TRBV5-5; DNA: TGTGCCAGCAGAACACCGGGACAGAACACTGAAGCTTTCTTT; CDR3: CASRTPGQNTEAFF
size: many; D: NA; J: TRBJ2-1; V: TRBV7-2; DNA: TGTGCCAGCAGCCCCTCCCCTGGGAATGAGCAGTTCTTC; CDR3: CASSPSPGNEQFF
size: few; D: NA; J: TRBJ2-5; V: TRBV5-4; DNA: TGTGCCAGCAGCTTGAATTCTCCCGGGGAGACCCAGTACTTC; CDR3: CASSLNSPGETQYF
size: many; D: NA; J: TRBJ2-2; V: TRBV15; DNA: TGTGCCACCAGCAGAGATCCGACGTTCACCGGGGAGCTGTTTTTT; CDR3: CATSRDPTFTGELFF
size: NA; D: NA; J: TRBJ2-1; V: TRBV29-1; DNA: TGCAGCGTTGGGGGCTCACCCGAGAGGGCCTACAATGAGCAGTTCTTC; CDR3: CSVGGSPERAYNEQFF
size: few; D: NA; J: TRBJ1-5; V: TRBV28; DNA: TGTGCCAGCCTGAGAGGAGGGGAGGGCAATCAGCCCCAGCATTTT; CDR3: CASLRGGEGNQPQHF
size: many; D: NA; J: TRBJ2-3; V: TRBV10-3; DNA: TGTGCCATCAGTGACTCGCAAGATACGCAGTATTTT; CDR3: CAISDSQDTQYF
size: many; D: NA; J: TRBJ2-2; V: TRBV6-2/TRBV6-3; DNA: TGTGCCAGCGACCCCTTAGGGGACACCGGGGAGCTGTTTTTT; CDR3: CASDPLGDTGELFF
size: NA; D: TRBD2; J: TRBJ2-3; V: TRBV5-6; DNA: TGTGCCAGCAGCTCTGACGGGGGGGCCTCGGATACGCAGTATTTT; CDR3: CASSSDGGASDTQYF
size: few; D: TRBD1; J: TRBJ1-3; V: TRBV9; DNA: TGTGCCAGCAGCCGGGACAGGGGAACCAACACCATATATTTT; CDR3: CASSRDRGTNTIYF
size: many; D: NA; J: TRBJ1-1; V: TRBV7-2; DNA: TGTGCCAGCAGCCATCCGCCCATGAACACTGAAGCTTTCTTT; CDR3: CASSHPPMNTEAFF
size: few; D: TRBD1; J: TRBJ2-2; V: TRBV7-3; DNA: TGTGCCAGCAGACCGGGACAGGGTAGCGGGGAGCTGTTTTTT; CDR3: CASRPGQGSGELFF
size: many; D: NA; J: TRBJ2-7; V: TRBV5-6; DNA: TGTGCCAGCAGCCAGGTTCAGGGTTCCCACGAGCAGTACTTC; CDR3: CASSQVQGSHEQYF
size: NA; D: TRBD2; J: TRBJ2-1; V: TRBV6-5; DNA: TGTGCCAGCAGCGGGACTAGCGCCTACAATGAGCAGTTCTTC; CDR3: CASSGTSAYNEQFF
size: NA; D: TRBD2; J: TRBJ2-1; V: TRBV3-1; DNA: TGTGCCAGCAGCCCAGAGGGTAGCGGGGTCGAGCAGTTCTTC; CDR3: CASSPEGSGVEQFF
size: NA; D: NA; J: TRBJ1-6; V: TRBV3-1; DNA: TGTGCCAGCAGCCAAGGGGGAGGACAGAATTCACCCCTCCACTTT; CDR3: CASSQGGGQNSPLHF
size: many; D: NA; J: TRBJ2-1; V: TRBV5-1; DNA: TGCGCCAGCAGCGCCTACGTCGAAATCTCCTACAATGAGCAGTTCTTC; CDR3: CASSAYVEISYNEQFF
size: many; D: TRBD2; J: TRBJ2-1; V: TRBV7-9; DNA: TGTGCCAGCCGAGGGAGGGGTTATGAGCAGTTCTTC; CDR3: CASRGRGYEQFF
size: NA; D: NA; J: TRBJ2-2; V: TRBV4-3; DNA: TGCGCCAGCAGCCTCGAACAGGGAAAAAACACCGGGGAGCTGTTTTTT; CDR3: CASSLEQGKNTGELFF
size: few; D: NA; J: TRBJ2-5; V: TRBV20-1; DNA: TGCAGTGCGCGCGGACAATGGGAAGAGACCCAGTACTTC; CDR3: CSARGQWEETQYF
size: NA; D: TRBD1; J: TRBJ2-6; V: TRBV5-1; DNA: TGCGCCAGCAGCACCGACGAGCTGGGGACAGGGGGGACTTTC; CDR3: CASSTDELGTGGTF
size: many; D: TRBD2; J: TRBJ2-3; V: TRBV7-6; DNA: TGTGCCAGCAGCCGCACCCCCGGACTAGATGGCACAGATACGCAGTATTTT; CDR3: CASSRTPGLDGTDTQYF
size: few; D: NA; J: TRBJ1-1; V: TRBV29-1; DNA: TGCAGCGGTGAACCAGGGGTTGGTAACACTGAAGCTTTCTTT; CDR3: CSGEPGVGNTEAFF
size: many; D: NA; J: TRBJ2-1; V: TRBV20-1; DNA: TGCAGTGCTAGAACCTCCACAGGTGCCAGCTCCTACAATGAGCAGTTCTTC; CDR3: CSARTSTGASSYNEQFF
size: few; D: TRBD1; J: TRBJ1-1; V: TRBV27; DNA: TGTGCCAGCAGACAGGGGGCATGGGACACTGAAGCTTTCTTT; CDR3: CASRQGAWDTEAFF